Presented here are 30 T cell receptor beta chains from one specimen sequenced in a study of cytomegalovirus exposure and HLA in healthy donors. Primers for the PCR totalled 60 Vbeta and 13 Jbeta. Assay used: immunoSEQ multiplex PCR; TCRdb lists only in-frame clones, some missing. This table holds 150,000 to 200,000 clones, about 81% found once. Sequences were obtained from PBMCs. The receptors here all came from a woman between 18 and 29 years old in good health and CMV-seronegative.

This clone has more than one count but fewer than ten. This chain joins TRBV2 and TRBJ2-7, with 9 bases aligning to TRBD1. CDR1 SNHLY and CDR2 FYNNEI come from the germline V gene. The CDR3 runs 14 residues. The V segment lost 6 bases and the J segment 0 bases; nucleotides outside the gene matches: 3. CDR3: CASRPTGGSYEQYF. As DNA, the CDR3 is TGTGCCAGCAGGCCGACAGGGGGCTCCTACGAGCAGTACTTC.

The chain carries TRBV28 and TRBJ2-1, with 11 bases aligning to TRBD2. This CDR3 is built from 15 residues. The germline CDR1 and CDR2 sequences are MDHEN and SYDVKM. With 5 bases clipped from V and 9 bases from J, the junction kept 9 bases outside the gene matches. Here the CDR3 reads CASSAGSGRAIEQFF. The CDR3, as DNA: TGTGCCAGCAGTGCTGGTAGCGGGAGGGCCATTGAGCAGTTCTTC.

This sequence joins TRBV10-3 and TRBJ2-3, with 7 bases that match TRBD2. Germline values: CDR1 ENHRY, CDR2 SYGVKD. After removal of 4 bases from V and 4 bases from J, the junction contained 5 bases not matched to a gene. This CDR3 spans 14 amino acids. CDR3 loop: CAISGAGRADTQYF. The CDR3 nucleotides are TGTGCCATCAGTGGAGCGGGAAGGGCAGATACGCAGTATTTT.

This chain connects TRBV5-1 to TRBJ2-7; 9 bases are a match to TRBD1. V lost 7 bases, J lost 4 bases, and 6 bases stayed unmatched. The CDR3 spans 13 residues. CDR1 SGHRS and CDR2 YFSETQ come from the germline V gene. This CDR3 reads CASYRTGDYEQYF. Written as DNA, the CDR3 is TGCGCCAGCTACAGGACAGGGGATTACGAGCAGTACTTC.

The V and J genes are TRBV6-1 and TRBJ1-1, with a tentative D call TRBD1 (6 bases). This CDR3 contains 13 residues. The germline V gene has CDR1 MNHNS and CDR2 SASEGT. V was trimmed by 7 bases and J by 0 bases, leaving 9 bases between them. The CDR3 DNA sequence: TGTGCCAGCAATGGACAGTTGAACACTGAAGCTTTCTTT. Translation: CASNGQLNTEAFF.

The gene calls are TRBV4-1 and TRBJ2-3; weak D call: TRBD2 (5 bases). Trimming removed 0 bases from V and 4 bases from J, with 11 bases in between. The germline V gene has CDR1 MGHRA and CDR2 YSYEKL. The CDR3 runs to 15 residues. This CDR3 reads CASSQERRTADTQYF. The CDR3 DNA follows: TGCGCCAGCAGCCAAGAAAGGAGGACTGCAGATACGCAGTATTTT.

On this clone itself: This sample includes further DNA sequences coding for the same CDR3. The V and J genes are TRBV4-1 and TRBJ1-2, with unresolved D. The CDR3 loop spans 14 amino acids. The germline CDR1 and CDR2 sequences are MGHRA and YSYEKL. V was trimmed by 3 bases and J by 4 bases, leaving 12 bases between them. CDR3 region: CASSQPGSTYGYTF. In nucleotides, the CDR3 is TGCGCCAGCAGCCAGCCGGGGAGCACCTATGGCTACACCTTC.

This rearrangement joins TRBV5-8 to TRBJ1-4, with no clear D. CDR3 length: 13 residues. Trimming pared 5 bases from V and 5 bases from J, leaving 10 bases between. Looked up from germline, CDR1 is SGHTS and CDR2 is YDEGEE. Here the CDR3 reads CASRSGMNEKLFF. Written as DNA, the CDR3 is TGTGCCAGCAGATCCGGGATGAATGAAAAACTGTTTTTT.

This chain links TRBV6-1 with TRBJ2-7; D is ambiguous. The CDR3 loop spans 13 amino acids. Germline V CDR1 and CDR2: MNHNS, SASEGT. V was trimmed by 6 bases and J by 0 bases, leaving 9 bases between them. The DNA for the CDR3 is TGTGCCAGCAGGAGGTCGGGCTCCTACGAGCAGTACTTC. Residues: CASRRSGSYEQYF.

The chain has TRBV29-1 and TRBJ2-5; D is ambiguous. The V gene lost 4 bases and the J gene lost 3 bases, with 12 bases spanning the gap. Germline V gives CDR1 SQVTM, CDR2 ANQGSEA. The length of the CDR3 is 13 residues. The chain's CDR3 is CSVVGHLKETQYF. Written as DNA, the CDR3 is TGCAGCGTTGTTGGGCATCTAAAAGAGACCCAGTACTTC.

This clone appeared a few times. The rearrangement joins TRBV5-1 to TRBJ2-1, with a tentative D call TRBD2 (6 bases). CDR1 and CDR2 (germline): SGHRS, YFSETQ. The CDR3 length is 16 residues. Trimming shortened V by 5 bases and J by 2 bases, and 17 bases separated the two germline ends. CDR3 in DNA: TGCGCCAGCAGGGATTATAGCGGAGAAGCCTACAATGAGCAGTTCTTC. Encoded protein: CASRDYSGEAYNEQFF.

The chain recombines TRBV7-9 with TRBJ1-4, with 10 nucleotides matching TRBD1. The CDR3 contains 15 residues. Germline CDR1 SEHNR, CDR2 FQNEAQ (reference sequence). The trim removed 5 bases at V and 10 bases at J, leaving 10 bases unmatched. This chain's CDR3 is CASSRGTGVFGKLFF. Here the CDR3 DNA reads TGTGCCAGCAGCAGAGGGACAGGGGTGTTTGGAAAACTGTTTTTT.

This chain connects TRBV5-1 to TRBJ2-3; D is uncertain. V was cut by 0 bases and J by 2 bases, with 10 bases left in between. Germline lookup yields CDR1 SGHRS and CDR2 YFSETQ. The CDR3 runs to 15 residues. CDR3 nucleotide sequence: TGCGCCAGCAGCTTGGATAGCCCGATCACAGATACGCAGTATTTT. Its translation: CASSLDSPITDTQYF.

The chain joins TRBV25-1 to TRBJ1-6; D is ambiguous. This CDR3 is built from 15 residues. The V end was cut by 3 bases, the J end by 4 bases, with 10 bases between. Germline V gene lookup returns CDR1 MGHDK and CDR2 SYGVNS. The CDR3, as DNA: TGTGCCAGCAGTGATCAGGCCGATTATAATTCACCCCTCCACTTT. Its protein is CASSDQADYNSPLHF. The whole variable domain, remainder taken from reference TRBV25-1 and TRBJ1-6, is EADIYQTPRYLVIGTGKKITLECSQTMGHDKMYWYQQDPGMELHLIHYSYGVNSTEKGDLSSESTVSRIRTEHFPLTLESARPSHTSQYLCASSDQADYNSPLHFGNGTRLTVT.

The chain joins TRBV28 to TRBJ1-5, with 9 bases aligning to TRBD1. V lost 3 bases, J lost 1 base, and 10 bases stayed unmatched. The germline gives CDR1 MDHEN, CDR2 SYDVKM. The CDR3 runs to 18 residues. This chain's CDR3 is CASSFVGQGLPSNQPQHF. CDR3 coding DNA: TGTGCCAGCAGTTTTGTGGGACAGGGACTTCCCAGCAATCAGCCCCAGCATTTT.

The table lists this clone with a few counts. The chain recombines TRBV5-1 with TRBJ2-7, with D tentatively TRBD2 (6 bases). The CDR3 has 14 amino acids. Trimming took off 5 bases at V and 6 bases at J, with 18 bases between the two ends. Looked up from germline, CDR1 is SGHRS and CDR2 is YFSETQ. The CDR3 here is CASRPTIGLSEQYF. Written as DNA, the CDR3 is TGCGCCAGCAGACCAACCATCGGACTAAGCGAGCAGTACTTC.

This sequence joins TRBV20-1 and TRBJ2-5; 7 bases are a match to TRBD2. There are 11 residues in the CDR3. CDR1 DFQATT and CDR2 SNEGSKA come from the germline V gene (reference sequence). V shed 6 bases, J shed 7 bases, and the junction held 5 bases outside the gene matches. In DNA, the CDR3 is TGCAGTGCGATTCCGGGGGGGACCCAGTACTTC. Translated: CSAIPGGTQYF.

This clone was picked up a small number of times. The chain has TRBV11-2 and TRBJ2-5; perhaps TRBD2 as D (6 bases). This CDR3 has 16 residues. In germline, CDR1 is SGHAT, CDR2 FQNNGV. V dropped 5 bases and J dropped 4 bases, with 20 bases sitting between them. This chain's CDR3 is CASSPIFRGGTETQYF. Here the CDR3 DNA reads TGTGCCAGCAGCCCAATATTCCGTGGGGGGACAGAGACCCAGTACTTC. The complete variable domain, with remaining parts taken from reference TRBV11-2 and TRBJ2-5, reads EAGVAQSPRYKIIEKRQSVAFWCNPISGHATLYWYQQILGQGPKLLIQFQNNGVVDDSQLPKDRFSAERLKGVDSTLKIQPAKLEDSAVYLCASSPIFRGGTETQYFGPGTRLLVL.

The chain has TRBV7-9 and TRBJ1-4, with TRBD1 as a possible D gene (5 bases). Deletions cut 5 bases from V and 5 bases from J, with 18 bases between. This CDR3 is built from 16 residues. Germline CDR1 SEHNR, CDR2 FQNEAQ (reference sequence). For the CDR3, the DNA is TGTGCCAGCAGCGATCTGGGGCCCGAATTCAATGAAAAACTGTTTTTT. This sequence encodes CASSDLGPEFNEKLFF.

The chain uses TRBV2 and TRBJ1-1; D is undetermined. Trimming shortened V by 4 bases and J by 1 base, and 13 bases separated the two germline ends. In germline, CDR1 is SNHLY, CDR2 FYNNEI. The CDR3 contains 15 residues. In DNA form, the CDR3 reads TGTGCCAGCAGTGTCGCGAGGGTCGGGAACACTGAAGCTTTCTTT. Translating gives CASSVARVGNTEAFF.

The CDR3 region is CASSFARQGRQKETQYF. CDR3 in DNA: TGCGCCAGCAGCTTCGCTCGACAGGGGCGACAGAAAGAGACCCAGTACTTC. This sequence joins TRBV5-1 and TRBJ2-5; 8 bases are a match to TRBD1. Germline V gene data show CDR1 as SGHRS and CDR2 as YFSETQ. Trimming took 2 bases from V and 3 from J; bases not matched to a gene: 12. CDR3 length: 17 amino acids.

This rearrangement joins TRBV6-6 to TRBJ2-2, with D possibly TRBD2 on 6 matching bases. CDR1 is MNHNY, CDR2 SVGAGI, per germline (reference sequence). This CDR3 is built from 15 residues. Trimming stripped 2 bases from V and 0 bases from J, with 7 bases between. CDR3 DNA: TGTGCCAGCAGTTACGGGGGGACGAACACCGGGGAGCTGTTTTTT. This encodes CASSYGGTNTGELFF.

This clone was detected once. This rearrangement joins TRBV4-2 to TRBJ2-2; 10 nucleotides agree with TRBD2. This CDR3 has 17 amino acids. The V and J ends lost 1 base and 1 base, in that order; junction bases with no gene match: 3. The V gene's germline CDR1 is LGHNA and CDR2 YNFKEQ. Written as DNA, the CDR3 is TGTGCCAGCAGCCAAGGACTAGCGGGTTTGAACACCGGGGAGCTGTTTTTT. Protein sequence: CASSQGLAGLNTGELFF.

The rearrangement uses TRBV10-3 and TRBJ2-7, with a weak D call TRBD2 (6 bases). The germline CDR1 and CDR2 sequences are ENHRY and SYGVKD. The CDR3 runs 17 residues. Trimming pared 2 bases from V and 3 bases from J, leaving 20 bases between. The DNA of the CDR3 is TGTGCCATCAGTGAGCCGCCGATGACGGGAGACATCTACGAGCAGTACTTC. Translating it yields CAISEPPMTGDIYEQYF.

V gene TRBV28 combines with J gene TRBJ1-2; D may be TRBD1 (5 bases). This CDR3 has 13 residues. The germline V gene encodes CDR1 MDHEN and CDR2 SYDVKM. V lost 2 bases and J lost 8, with 12 bases in between. CDR3 DNA sequence: TGTGCCAGCAGTTTAGGGGCCCCTGGGGGCTACACCTTC. This translates into CASSLGAPGGYTF.

This sequence joins TRBV5-1 and TRBJ2-5, with unresolved D. TRBJ2-7 explains the end of the DNA better; the J call may be wrong. In germline, CDR1 is SGHRS, CDR2 YFSETQ. The CDR3 extends over 14 amino acids. This chain's CDR3 is CASSGGSIAYEQYF. CDR3 bases: TGCGCCAGCAGCGGCGGCAGTATAGCCTACGAGCAGTACTTC.

The CDR3 DNA is TGCAGCGTTGAAGTAACGGGGAGCAATCAGCCCCAGCATTTT. Translating it yields CSVEVTGSNQPQHF. V usage is TRBV29-1 and J usage is TRBJ1-5; D is unresolved. The CDR3 spans 14 residues. Germline V gene sequence: CDR1 SQVTM, CDR2 ANQGSEA. V shed 1 base and J shed 1 base, with 8 bases lying between them.

Comment on this clone: The same CDR3 arises from other DNA sequences in this sample as well. The chain is built from TRBV27 and TRBJ1-5, with 7 bases fitting TRBD1. This CDR3 region has 16 residues. Germline V lookup: CDR1 MNHEY, CDR2 SMNVEV (reference sequence). V dropped 6 bases and J dropped 0; count of bases not matched to a gene: 8. CDR3 region: CASRTGKGYSNQPQHF. The CDR3 DNA reads TGTGCCAGCAGGACAGGGAAAGGCTATAGCAATCAGCCCCAGCATTTT.

The CDR3 DNA sequence: TGTGCCAGTAGTATAGATCTGCGCAGGACTGGAAACACCATATATTTT. As protein: CASSIDLRRTGNTIYF. The chain uses TRBV19 and TRBJ1-3; D ambiguous. Germline assignment: CDR1 LNHDA and CDR2 SQIVND (reference sequence). The V end was cut by 0 bases, the J end by 2 bases, with 11 bases between. This CDR3 spans 16 amino acids.

V gene TRBV7-2 combines with J gene TRBJ2-7; 11 bases fit TRBD2. The CDR3 sequence is 14 residues long. The germline CDR1 and CDR2 sequences are SGHTA and FQGNSA. The ends lost 5 bases at V and 4 bases at J; junction bases unmatched: 4. CDR3 region: CASSQIAGGYEQYF. In nucleotides, the CDR3 is TGTGCCAGCAGCCAGATAGCGGGAGGGTACGAGCAGTACTTC.